This TCR beta chain was retrieved from a study of blood T cell repertoires in COVID-19. CDR3 length equals 15 residues. Looked up from germline, CDR1 is DFQATT and CDR2 is SNEGSKA (reference sequence). With V trimmed by 3 bases and J by 3 bases, 6 bases remained unmatched. Profiling relied on immunoSEQ multiplex PCR, and the TCRdb table lists in-frame clones only, not all of them. Of fewer than 450,000 clones in the sample, around 90% are singletons; the top ten hold approximately 2.1%. The gene calls are TRBV20-1 and TRBJ2-2, with 8 nucleotides matching TRBD2. Material: PBMCs or T cells enriched from blood (not recorded which). This receptor was obtained from a middle-aged woman with acute COVID-19. CDR3 loop: CSASIARGDTGELFF. CDR3 nucleotides: TGCAGTGCTAGTATAGCGCGGGGGGACACCGGGGAGCTGTTTTTT.